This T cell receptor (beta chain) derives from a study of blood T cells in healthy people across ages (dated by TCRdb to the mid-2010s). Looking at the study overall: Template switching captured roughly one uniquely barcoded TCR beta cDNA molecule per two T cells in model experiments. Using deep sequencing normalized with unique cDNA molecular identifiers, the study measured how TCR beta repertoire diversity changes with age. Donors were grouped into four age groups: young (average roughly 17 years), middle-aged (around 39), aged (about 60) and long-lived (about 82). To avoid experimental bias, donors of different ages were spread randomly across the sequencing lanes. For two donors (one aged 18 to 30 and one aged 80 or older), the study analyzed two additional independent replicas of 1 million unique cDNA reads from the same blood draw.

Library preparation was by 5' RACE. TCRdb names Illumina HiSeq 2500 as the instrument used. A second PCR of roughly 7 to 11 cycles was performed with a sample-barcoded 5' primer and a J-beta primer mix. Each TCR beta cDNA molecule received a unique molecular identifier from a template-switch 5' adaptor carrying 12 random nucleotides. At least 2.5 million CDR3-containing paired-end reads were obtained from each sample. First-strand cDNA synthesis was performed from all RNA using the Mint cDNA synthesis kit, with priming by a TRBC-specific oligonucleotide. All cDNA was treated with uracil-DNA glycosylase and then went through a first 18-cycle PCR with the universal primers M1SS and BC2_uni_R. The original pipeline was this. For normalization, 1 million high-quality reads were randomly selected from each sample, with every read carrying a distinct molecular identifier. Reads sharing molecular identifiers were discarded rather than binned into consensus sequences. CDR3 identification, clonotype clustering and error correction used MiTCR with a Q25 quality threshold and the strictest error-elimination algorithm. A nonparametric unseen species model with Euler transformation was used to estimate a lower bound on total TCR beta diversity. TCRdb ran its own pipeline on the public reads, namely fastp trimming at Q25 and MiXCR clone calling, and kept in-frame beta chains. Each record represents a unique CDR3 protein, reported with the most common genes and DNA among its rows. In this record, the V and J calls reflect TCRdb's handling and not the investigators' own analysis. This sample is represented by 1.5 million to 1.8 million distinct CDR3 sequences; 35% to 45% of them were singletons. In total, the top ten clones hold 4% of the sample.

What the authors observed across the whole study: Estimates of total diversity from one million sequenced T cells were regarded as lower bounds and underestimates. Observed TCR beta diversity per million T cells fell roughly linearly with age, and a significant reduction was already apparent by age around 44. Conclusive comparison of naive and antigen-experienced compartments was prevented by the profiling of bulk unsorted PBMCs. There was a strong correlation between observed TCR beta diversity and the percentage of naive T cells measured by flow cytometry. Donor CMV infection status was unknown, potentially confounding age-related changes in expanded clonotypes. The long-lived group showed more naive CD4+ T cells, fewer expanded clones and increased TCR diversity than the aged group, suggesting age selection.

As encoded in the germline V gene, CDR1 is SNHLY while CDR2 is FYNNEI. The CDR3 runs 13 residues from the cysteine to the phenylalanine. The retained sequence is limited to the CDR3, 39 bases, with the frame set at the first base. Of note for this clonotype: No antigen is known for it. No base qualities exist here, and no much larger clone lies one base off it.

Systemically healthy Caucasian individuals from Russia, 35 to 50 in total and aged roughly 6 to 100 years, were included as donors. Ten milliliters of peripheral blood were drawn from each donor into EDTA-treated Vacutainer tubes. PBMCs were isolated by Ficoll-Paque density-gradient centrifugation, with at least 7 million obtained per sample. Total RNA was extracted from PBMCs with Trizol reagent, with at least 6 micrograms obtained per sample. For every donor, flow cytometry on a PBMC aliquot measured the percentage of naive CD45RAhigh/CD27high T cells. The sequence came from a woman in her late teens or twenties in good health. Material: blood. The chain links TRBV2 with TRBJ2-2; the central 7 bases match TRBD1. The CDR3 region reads CAGGTTDTGELFF. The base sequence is TGTGCAGGGGGCACAACGGACACCGGGGAGCTGTTTTTT. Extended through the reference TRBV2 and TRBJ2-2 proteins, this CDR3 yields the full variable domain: EPEVTQTPSHQVTQMGQEVILRCVPISNHLYFYWYRQILGQKVEFLVSFYNNEISEKSEIFDDQFSVERPDGSNFTLKIRSTKLEDSAMYFCAGGTTDTGELFFGEGSRLTVL.